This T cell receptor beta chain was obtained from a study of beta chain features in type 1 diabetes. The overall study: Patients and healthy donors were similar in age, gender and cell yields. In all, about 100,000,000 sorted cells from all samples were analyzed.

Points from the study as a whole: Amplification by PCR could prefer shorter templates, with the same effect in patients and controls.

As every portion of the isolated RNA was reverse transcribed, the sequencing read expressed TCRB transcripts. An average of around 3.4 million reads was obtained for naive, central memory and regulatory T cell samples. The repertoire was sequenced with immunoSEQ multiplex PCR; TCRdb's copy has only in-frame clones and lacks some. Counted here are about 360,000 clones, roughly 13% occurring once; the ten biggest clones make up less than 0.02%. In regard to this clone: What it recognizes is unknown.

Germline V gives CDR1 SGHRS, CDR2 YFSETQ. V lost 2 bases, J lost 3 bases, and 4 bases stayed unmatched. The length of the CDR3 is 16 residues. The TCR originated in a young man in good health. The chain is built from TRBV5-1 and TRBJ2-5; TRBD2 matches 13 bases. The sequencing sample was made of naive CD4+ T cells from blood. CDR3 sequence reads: CASSFGLAGEEETQYF. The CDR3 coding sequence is TGCGCCAGCAGCTTCGGACTAGCGGGGGAAGAAGAGACCCAGTACTTC.